Sequencing of this T cell receptor beta chain was carried out in a study of blood T cells in healthy people across ages (dated by TCRdb to the mid-2010s). Describing the broader study: In model experiments, roughly one uniquely barcoded TCR beta cDNA molecule per two T cells was captured by template switching. Using deep sequencing normalized with unique cDNA molecular identifiers, the study measured how TCR beta repertoire diversity changes with age. The donors were split into four age groups: young (average 16 years), middle-aged (39), aged (more than 60) and long-lived (under 90). To avoid experimental bias, donors of different ages were spread randomly across the sequencing lanes. Using the same blood draw, the study looked at two additional independent replicas of 1 million unique cDNA reads for two donors, one aged 18 to 29 and the other aged 80 or older.

Paper-wide results and their limitations: Observed TCR beta diversity correlated strongly with the percentage of naive T cells measured by flow cytometry. Estimates of total diversity from one million sequenced T cells were regarded as lower bounds and underestimates. Because profiling used bulk unsorted PBMCs, naive and antigen-experienced compartments could not be compared conclusively. The long-lived group showed more naive CD4+ T cells, fewer expanded clones and increased TCR diversity than the aged group, suggesting age selection. Because donor CMV infection status was unknown, age-related changes in expanded clonotypes were potentially confounded. Observed TCR beta diversity per million T cells fell roughly linearly with age, and a significant reduction was already apparent by age roughly 40.

The method was 5' RACE. The sample was run on an Illumina HiSeq 2500. A second PCR of about 6 to 12 cycles was run with a J-beta primer mix and a sample-barcoded 5' primer. Each TCR beta cDNA molecule received a unique molecular identifier from a template-switch 5' adaptor carrying 12 random nucleotides. Each sample yielded at least 3 million CDR3-containing paired-end reads. All of the RNA was converted into first-strand cDNA using the Mint cDNA synthesis kit, with a TRBC-specific oligonucleotide serving as the primer. Following uracil-DNA glycosylase treatment, a first 18-cycle PCR with universal primers M1SS and BC2_uni_R was performed on all cDNA. In the original analysis: For normalization, 1 million high-quality reads were randomly selected from each sample, with every read carrying a distinct molecular identifier. Reads with shared molecular identifiers were discarded instead of being binned into consensus sequences. CDR3 identification, clonotype clustering and error correction used MiTCR with a Q25 quality threshold and the strictest error-elimination algorithm. A nonparametric unseen species model with Euler transformation was used to estimate a lower bound on total TCR beta diversity. The raw public reads went through TCRdb reprocessing: fastp at Q25, MiXCR clone calling, in-frame beta chains kept. When rows share a CDR3 protein, they turn into one entry using the most common DNA and genes. TCRdb, not the authors, supplied the V and J calls. Counted in this sample were about a million distinct CDR3 sequences; 51% of them appeared once. Around a fifth of the sample goes to the ten largest clones.

In its sample, this clonotype was seen many times. Its recognized antigen is unknown. No per-base quality is available; no much larger clone lies one base away. Systemically healthy Caucasian individuals from Russia, approximately 39 in total and aged about 6 to 95 years, were included as donors. Ten milliliters of peripheral blood were drawn from each donor into EDTA-treated Vacutainer tubes. Ficoll-Paque density-gradient centrifugation was used to isolate PBMCs, with at least 6.5 million per sample. Trizol reagent was used to extract total RNA from the PBMCs, yielding at least 5 micrograms per sample. Naive CD45RAhigh/CD27high T cell percentages were measured by flow cytometry on a PBMC aliquot from every donor. This sequence originates from a woman in her sixties in good health. The sample comprised blood.

This receptor has the CDR3 CSAIDRDSGQFF. The bases read TGCAGTGCTATCGACAGGGACAGTGGGCAGTTCTTC. The chain is encoded by TRBV20-1 joined to TRBJ2-1, and 7 junctional nucleotides match TRBD1. CDR1 DFQATT and CDR2 SNEGSKA were looked up in the germline V gene (reference sequence). V lost 4 bases and J lost 12 bases, and the count of bases not matched to a germline gene is 9. The CDR3 starts with the cysteine, ends with the phenylalanine, and has 12 residues. Just the 36-base CDR3 DNA is kept, in frame starting at base 1.